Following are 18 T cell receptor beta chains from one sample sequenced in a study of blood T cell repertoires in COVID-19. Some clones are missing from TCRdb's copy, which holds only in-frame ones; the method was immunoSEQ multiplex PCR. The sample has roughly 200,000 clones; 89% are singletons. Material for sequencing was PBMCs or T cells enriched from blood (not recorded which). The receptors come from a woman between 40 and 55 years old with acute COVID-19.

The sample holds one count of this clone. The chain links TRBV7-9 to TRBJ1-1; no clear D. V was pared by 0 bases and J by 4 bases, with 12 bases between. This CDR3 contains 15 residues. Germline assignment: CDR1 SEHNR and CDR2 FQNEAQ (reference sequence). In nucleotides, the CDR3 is TGTGCCAGCAGCTTAGCCCGGGGAAGTAGCACTGAAGCTTTCTTT. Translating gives CASSLARGSSTEAFF.

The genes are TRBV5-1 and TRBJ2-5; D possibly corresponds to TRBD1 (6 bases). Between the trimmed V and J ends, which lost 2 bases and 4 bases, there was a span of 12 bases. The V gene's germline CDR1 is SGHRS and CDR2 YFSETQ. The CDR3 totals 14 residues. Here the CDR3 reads CASSFETGRETQYF. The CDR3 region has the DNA TGCGCCAGCAGCTTTGAAACAGGGAGAGAGACCCAGTACTTC.

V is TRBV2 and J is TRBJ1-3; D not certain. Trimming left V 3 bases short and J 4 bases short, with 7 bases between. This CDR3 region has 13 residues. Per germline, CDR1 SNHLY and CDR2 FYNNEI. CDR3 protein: CASSEFRGNTIYF. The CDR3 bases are TGTGCCAGCAGTGAGTTTCGGGGAAACACCATATATTTT.

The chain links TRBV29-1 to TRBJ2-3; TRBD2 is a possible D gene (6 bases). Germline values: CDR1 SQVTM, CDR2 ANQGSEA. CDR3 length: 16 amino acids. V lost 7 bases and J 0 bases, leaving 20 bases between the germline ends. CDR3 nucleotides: TGCAGCGCTGACGGCCCGTGGGGGGTTAGCACAGATACGCAGTATTTT. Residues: CSADGPWGVSTDTQYF.

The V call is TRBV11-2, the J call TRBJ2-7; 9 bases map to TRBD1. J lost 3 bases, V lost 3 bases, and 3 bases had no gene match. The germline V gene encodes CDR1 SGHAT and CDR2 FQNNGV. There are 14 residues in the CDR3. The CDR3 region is CASSLGQGVYEQYF. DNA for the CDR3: TGTGCCAGCAGCTTGGGACAGGGCGTCTACGAGCAGTACTTC.

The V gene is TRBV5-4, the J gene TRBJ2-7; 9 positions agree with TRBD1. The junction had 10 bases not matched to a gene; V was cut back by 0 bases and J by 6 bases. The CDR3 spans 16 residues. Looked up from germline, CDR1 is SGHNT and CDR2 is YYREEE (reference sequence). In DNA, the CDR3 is TGTGCCAGCAGCTTGGCCTTAAGACAGGGGGTTGGCGAGCAGTACTTC. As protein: CASSLALRQGVGEQYF.

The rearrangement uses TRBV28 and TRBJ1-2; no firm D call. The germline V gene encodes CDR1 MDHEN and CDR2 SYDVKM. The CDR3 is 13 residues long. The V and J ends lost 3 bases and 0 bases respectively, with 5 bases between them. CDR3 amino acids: CASSLTTNYGYTF. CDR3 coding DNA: TGTGCCAGCAGTTTGACTACTAACTATGGCTACACCTTC.

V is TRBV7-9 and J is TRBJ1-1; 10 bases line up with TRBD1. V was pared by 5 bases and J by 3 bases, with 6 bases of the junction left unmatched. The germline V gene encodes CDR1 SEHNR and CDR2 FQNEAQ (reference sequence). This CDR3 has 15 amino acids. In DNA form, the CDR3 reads TGTGCCAGCAGCGTAGGACAGGGGGACGACACTGAAGCTTTCTTT. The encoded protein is CASSVGQGDDTEAFF.

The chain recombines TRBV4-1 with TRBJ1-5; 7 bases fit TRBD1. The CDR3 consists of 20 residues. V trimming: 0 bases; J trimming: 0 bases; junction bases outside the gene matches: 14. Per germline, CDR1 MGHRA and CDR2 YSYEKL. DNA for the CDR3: TGCGCCAGCAGCCAAGATCCCCAGGGGGGTTTTTCCGGTAGCAATCAGCCCCAGCATTTT. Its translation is CASSQDPQGGFSGSNQPQHF.

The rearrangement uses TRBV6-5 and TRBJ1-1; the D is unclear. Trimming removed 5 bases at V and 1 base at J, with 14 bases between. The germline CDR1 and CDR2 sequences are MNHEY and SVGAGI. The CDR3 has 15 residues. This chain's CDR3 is CASSPLTDWNTEAFF. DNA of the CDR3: TGTGCCAGCAGTCCCTTGACTGACTGGAACACTGAAGCTTTCTTT.

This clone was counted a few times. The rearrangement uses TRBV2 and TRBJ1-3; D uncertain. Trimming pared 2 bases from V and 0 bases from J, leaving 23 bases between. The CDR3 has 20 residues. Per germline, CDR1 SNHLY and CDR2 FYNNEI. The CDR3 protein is CASSERRSPRRAVSGNTIYF. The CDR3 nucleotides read TGTGCCAGCAGTGAACGGCGTAGTCCGAGGAGGGCTGTCTCTGGAAACACCATATATTTT.

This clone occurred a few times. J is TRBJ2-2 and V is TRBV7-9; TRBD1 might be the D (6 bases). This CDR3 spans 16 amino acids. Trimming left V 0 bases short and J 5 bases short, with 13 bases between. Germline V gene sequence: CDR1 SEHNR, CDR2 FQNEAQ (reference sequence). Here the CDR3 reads CASSLAAGAMTGELFF. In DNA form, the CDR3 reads TGTGCCAGCAGCTTAGCTGCAGGGGCTATGACCGGGGAGCTGTTTTTT.

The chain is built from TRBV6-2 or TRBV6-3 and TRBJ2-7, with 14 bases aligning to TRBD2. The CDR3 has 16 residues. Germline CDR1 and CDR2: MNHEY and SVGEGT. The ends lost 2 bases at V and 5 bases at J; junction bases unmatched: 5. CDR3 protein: CASSYGTSGSIHEQYF. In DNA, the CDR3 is TGTGCCAGCAGTTACGGGACTAGCGGGAGTATCCACGAGCAGTACTTC.

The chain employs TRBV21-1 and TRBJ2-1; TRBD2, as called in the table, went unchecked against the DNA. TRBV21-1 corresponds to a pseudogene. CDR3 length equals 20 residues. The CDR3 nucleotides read TGTGCCAGCAGTCGAGAGCAGGGGACTAGCGGGAGGGTCTCCTACAATGAGCAGTTCTTC. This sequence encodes CASSREQGTSGRVSYNEQFF.

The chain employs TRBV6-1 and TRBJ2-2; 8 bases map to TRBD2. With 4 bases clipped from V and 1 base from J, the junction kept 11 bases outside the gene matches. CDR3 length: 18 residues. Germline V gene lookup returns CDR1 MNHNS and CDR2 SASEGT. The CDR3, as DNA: TGTGCCAGCAGTGGAAGGAGGAGCGGGAGCCTGAACACCGGGGAGCTGTTTTTT. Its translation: CASSGRRSGSLNTGELFF.

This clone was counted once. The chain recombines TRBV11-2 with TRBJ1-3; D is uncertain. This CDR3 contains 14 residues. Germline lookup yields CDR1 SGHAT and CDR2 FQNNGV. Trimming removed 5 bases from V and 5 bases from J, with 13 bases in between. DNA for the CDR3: TGTGCCAGCAGCCCCGAGCTGCGAAGAAACACCATATATTTT. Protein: CASSPELRRNTIYF. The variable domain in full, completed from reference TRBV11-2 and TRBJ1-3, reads EAGVAQSPRYKIIEKRQSVAFWCNPISGHATLYWYQQILGQGPKLLIQFQNNGVVDDSQLPKDRFSAERLKGVDSTLKIQPAKLEDSAVYLCASSPELRRNTIYFGEGSWLTVV.

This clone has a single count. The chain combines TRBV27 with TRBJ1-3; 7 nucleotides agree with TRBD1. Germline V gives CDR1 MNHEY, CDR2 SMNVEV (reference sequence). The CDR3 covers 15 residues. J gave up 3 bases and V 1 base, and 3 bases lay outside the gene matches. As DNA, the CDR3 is TGTGCCAGCAGTTTATTAGGGGGCAATGGAAACACCATATATTTT. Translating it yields CASSLLGGNGNTIYF.

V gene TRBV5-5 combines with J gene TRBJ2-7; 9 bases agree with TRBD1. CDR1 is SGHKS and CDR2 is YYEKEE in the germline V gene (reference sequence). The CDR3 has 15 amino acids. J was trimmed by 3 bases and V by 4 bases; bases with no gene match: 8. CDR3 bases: TGTGCCAGCAGCGTGGGACAGGGAAAATTCTACGAGCAGTACTTC. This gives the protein CASSVGQGKFYEQYF.